Detailed here is one T cell receptor (beta chain). This sample was included in a study of blood T cell repertoires in COVID-19. Study information: Collection of acute and convalescent COVID-19 samples took place in the United States, Italy and Spain. Nucleic acid was either cDNA or gDNA, and it came from T cells, B-cell-depleted T cells, or PBMCs.

This CDR3 comprises 13 residues. The J segment lost 15 bases and the V segment lost 4 bases, leaving 11 bases of the junction unmatched. Clones were sequenced by immunoSEQ multiplex PCR, and TCRdb holds only the in-frame ones, with some missing. The sample has hundreds of thousands of clones, about 87% seen once. Patients at the Seattle site were enrolled during active infection and followed longitudinally. The rearrangement uses TRBV12-3 or TRBV12-4 and TRBJ1-3, with 8 bases fitting TRBD1. The clonotype originates from a woman in her sixties or seventies with COVID-19, enrolled during active disease. The sample consisted of peripheral blood. CDR3 in DNA: TGTGCCAGCAGTTCCACTTGGACAGGGACGACATATTTT. It yields the protein CASSSTWTGTTYF.